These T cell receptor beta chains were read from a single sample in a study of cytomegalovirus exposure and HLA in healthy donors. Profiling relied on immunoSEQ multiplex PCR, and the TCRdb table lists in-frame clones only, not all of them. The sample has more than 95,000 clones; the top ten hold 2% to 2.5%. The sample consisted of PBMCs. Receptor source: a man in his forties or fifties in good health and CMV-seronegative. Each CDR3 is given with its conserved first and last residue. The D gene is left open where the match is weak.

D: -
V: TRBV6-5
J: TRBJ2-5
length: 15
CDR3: CASSYTGSGAETQYF
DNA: TGTGCCAGCAGTTACACGGGGTCAGGGGCGGAGACCCAGTACTTC

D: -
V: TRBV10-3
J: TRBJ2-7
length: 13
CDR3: CAISDRVPYEQYF
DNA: TGTGCCATCAGTGACCGAGTGCCCTACGAGCAGTACTTC

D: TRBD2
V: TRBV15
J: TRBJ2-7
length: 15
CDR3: CATSSGASGTYEQYF
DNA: TGTGCCACCAGCAGTGGGGCTAGCGGGACCTACGAGCAGTACTTC

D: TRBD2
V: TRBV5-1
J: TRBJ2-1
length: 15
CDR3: CASSPVAGAVNEQFF
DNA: TGCGCCAGCAGCCCAGTAGCGGGAGCGGTCAATGAGCAGTTCTTC

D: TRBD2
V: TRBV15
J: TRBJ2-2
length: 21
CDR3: CATSRGGAFSGRASDTGELFF
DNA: TGTGCCACCAGCAGAGGGGGGGCCTTTAGCGGGAGGGCCTCTGACACCGGGGAGCTGTTTTTT

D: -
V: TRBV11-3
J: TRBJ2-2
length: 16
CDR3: CASSSSSGGGTGELFF
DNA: TGTGCCAGCAGCTCCTCTAGCGGAGGGGGGACCGGGGAGCTGTTTTTT

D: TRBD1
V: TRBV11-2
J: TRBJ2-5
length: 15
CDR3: CASSSGTGKQETQYF
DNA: TGTGCCAGCAGCTCGGGGACAGGGAAACAAGAGACCCAGTACTTC

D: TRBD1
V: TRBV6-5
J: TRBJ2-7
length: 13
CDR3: CASLDRGSYEQYF
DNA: TGTGCCAGCCTCGACAGGGGCTCCTACGAGCAGTACTTC

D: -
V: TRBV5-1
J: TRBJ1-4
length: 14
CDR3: CASSSDWENEKLFF
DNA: TGCGCCAGCAGCAGTGACTGGGAGAATGAAAAACTGTTTTTT

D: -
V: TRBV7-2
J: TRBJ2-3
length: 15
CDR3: CASSLVPGVGDTQYF
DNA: TGTGCCAGCAGCTTAGTTCCGGGAGTGGGAGATACGCAGTATTTT

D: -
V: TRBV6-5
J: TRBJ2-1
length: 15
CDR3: CASSFRDSAWVEQFF
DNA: TGTGCCAGCAGCTTCCGGGACTCCGCGTGGGTGGAGCAGTTCTTC

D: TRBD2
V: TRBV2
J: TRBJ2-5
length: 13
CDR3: CASNSGREETQYF
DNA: TGTGCCAGCAATAGCGGGAGGGAAGAGACCCAGTACTTC

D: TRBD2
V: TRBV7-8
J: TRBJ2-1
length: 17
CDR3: CASTKTLGRASYNEQFF
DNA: TGTGCCAGCACCAAAACGCTAGGGAGGGCCTCGTACAATGAGCAGTTCTTC

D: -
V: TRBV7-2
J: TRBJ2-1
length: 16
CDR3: CASSFHDRRSYNEQFF
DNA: TGTGCCAGCAGCTTCCACGACAGGAGGTCCTACAATGAGCAGTTCTTC

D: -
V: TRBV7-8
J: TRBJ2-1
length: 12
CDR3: CASTNYNRGQFF
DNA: TGTGCCAGCACCAACTACAATCGGGGGCAGTTCTTC

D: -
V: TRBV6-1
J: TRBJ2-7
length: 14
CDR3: CASSVTSSFDEQYF
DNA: TGTGCCAGCAGTGTAACTAGTTCTTTCGACGAGCAGTACTTC

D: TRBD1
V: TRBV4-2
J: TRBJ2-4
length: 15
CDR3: CASSQSTSGGDIQYF
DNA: TGTGCCAGCAGCCAATCGACTTCAGGGGGCGACATTCAGTACTTC

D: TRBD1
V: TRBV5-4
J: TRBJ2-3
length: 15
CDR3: CASSSQGAPADTQYF
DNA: TGTGCCAGCAGCTCGCAGGGGGCGCCTGCAGATACGCAGTATTTT

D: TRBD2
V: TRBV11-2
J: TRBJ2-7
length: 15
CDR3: CASSTTSGTSYEQYF
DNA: TGTGCCAGCAGTACCACTAGCGGGACCTCCTACGAGCAGTACTTC

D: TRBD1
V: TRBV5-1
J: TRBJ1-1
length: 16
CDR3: CASSSDGKGAETEAFF
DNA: TGCGCCAGCAGCTCGGACGGCAAGGGGGCTGAAACTGAAGCTTTCTTT

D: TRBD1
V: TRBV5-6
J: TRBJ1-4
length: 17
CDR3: CASSLGTGGSTNEKLFF
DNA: TGTGCCAGCAGCTTGGGGACAGGGGGCTCGACTAATGAAAAACTGTTTTTT

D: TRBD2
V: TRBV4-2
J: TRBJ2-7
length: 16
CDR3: CASSQEFLADTYEQYF
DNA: TGTGCCAGCAGCCAAGAATTCCTAGCGGATACCTACGAGCAGTACTTC

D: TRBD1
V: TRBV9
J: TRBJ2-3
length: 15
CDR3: CASSVDRGRADTQYF
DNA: TGTGCCAGCAGCGTAGACAGGGGGCGCGCAGATACGCAGTATTTT

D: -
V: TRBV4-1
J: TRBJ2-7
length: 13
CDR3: CASSQEAYYEQYF
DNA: TGCGCCAGCAGCCAGGAGGCTTATTACGAGCAGTACTTC

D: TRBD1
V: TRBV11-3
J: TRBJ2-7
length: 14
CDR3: CASSLSGQHYEQYF
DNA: TGTGCCAGCAGCTTATCGGGACAGCACTACGAGCAGTACTTC

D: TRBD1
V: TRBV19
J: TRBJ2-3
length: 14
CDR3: CASRRTGTTDTQYF
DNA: TGTGCCAGTAGAAGGACAGGGACCACAGATACGCAGTATTTT

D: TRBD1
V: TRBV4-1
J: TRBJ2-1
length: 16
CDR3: CASSHPRGRSYNEQFF
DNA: TGCGCCAGCAGCCACCCCAGGGGGCGCTCCTACAATGAGCAGTTCTTC

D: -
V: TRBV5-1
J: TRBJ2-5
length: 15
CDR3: CASSKTGHLEETQYF
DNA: TGCGCCAGCAGCAAAACGGGACACCTCGAAGAGACCCAGTACTTC

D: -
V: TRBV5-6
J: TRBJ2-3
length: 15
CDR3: CASSLTSWDSDTQYF
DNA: TGTGCCAGCAGCTTGACTAGCTGGGACTCAGATACGCAGTATTTT

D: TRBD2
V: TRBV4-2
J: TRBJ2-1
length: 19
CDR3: CASSQRASGMVVVKNEQFF
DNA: TGTGCCAGCAGCCAACGGGCTAGCGGGATGGTGGTGGTTAAAAATGAGCAGTTCTTC

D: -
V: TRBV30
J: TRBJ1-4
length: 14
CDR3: CAWRSGGVTEKLFF
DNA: TGTGCCTGGAGGAGCGGTGGGGTTACGGAAAAACTGTTTTTT

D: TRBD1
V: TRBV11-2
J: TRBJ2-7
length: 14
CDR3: CASSSTGATYEQYF
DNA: TGTGCCAGCAGCTCGACAGGGGCAACCTACGAGCAGTACTTC

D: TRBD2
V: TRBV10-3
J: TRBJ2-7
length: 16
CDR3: CAINIKGLAGVDEQYF
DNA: TGTGCCATCAATATAAAAGGACTAGCGGGAGTGGACGAGCAGTACTTC

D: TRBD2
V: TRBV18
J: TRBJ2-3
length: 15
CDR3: CASSPGGGFTDTQYF
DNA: TGTGCCAGCTCACCAGGCGGGGGGTTCACAGATACGCAGTATTTT

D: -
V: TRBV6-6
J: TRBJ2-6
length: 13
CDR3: CASSLSGANVLTF
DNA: TGTGCCAGCAGCTTGAGTGGGGCCAACGTCCTGACTTTC

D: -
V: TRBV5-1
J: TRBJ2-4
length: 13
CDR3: CASSSTGRGIQYF
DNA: TGCGCCAGCAGTTCGACAGGGCGGGGCATTCAGTACTTC

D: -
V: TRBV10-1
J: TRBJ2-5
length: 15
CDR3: CASSESPGLGEAQYF
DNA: TGCGCCAGCAGTGAGTCGCCAGGGCTCGGAGAGGCCCAGTACTTC

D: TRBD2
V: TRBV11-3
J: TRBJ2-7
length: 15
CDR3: CASSLDSLAGGEQYF
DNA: TGTGCCAGCAGCTTAGATAGTCTAGCGGGCGGCGAGCAGTACTTC

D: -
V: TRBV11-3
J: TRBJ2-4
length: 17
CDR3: CASSLDYVGVGKNIQYF
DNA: TGTGCCAGCAGCTTAGATTACGTAGGGGTGGGCAAAAACATTCAGTACTTC

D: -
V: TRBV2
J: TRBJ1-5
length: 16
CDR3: CASSDGLRRGWQPQHF
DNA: TGTGCCAGCAGTGACGGGCTCAGAAGGGGTTGGCAGCCCCAGCATTTT

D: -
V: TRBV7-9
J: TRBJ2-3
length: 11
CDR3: CASRSVDTQYF
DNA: TGTGCCAGCAGATCCGTCGATACGCAGTATTTT

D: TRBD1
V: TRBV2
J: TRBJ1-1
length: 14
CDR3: CASKPGQGGTEAFF
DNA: TGTGCCAGCAAACCGGGACAGGGAGGCACTGAAGCTTTCTTT

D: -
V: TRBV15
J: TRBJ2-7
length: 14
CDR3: CATSRVDRPYEQYF
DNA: TGTGCCACCAGCAGAGTAGACAGACCTTACGAGCAGTACTTC

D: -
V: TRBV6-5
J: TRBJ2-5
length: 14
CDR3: CASSYSTGQETQYF
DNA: TGTGCCAGCAGTTACTCGACGGGGCAAGAGACCCAGTACTTC

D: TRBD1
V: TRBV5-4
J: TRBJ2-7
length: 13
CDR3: CASMEQGVYEQYF
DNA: TGTGCCAGCATGGAACAGGGGGTCTACGAGCAGTACTTC

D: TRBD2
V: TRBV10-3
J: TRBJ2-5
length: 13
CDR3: CAISVGLVETQYF
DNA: TGTGCCATCAGTGTGGGACTAGTAGAGACCCAGTACTTC

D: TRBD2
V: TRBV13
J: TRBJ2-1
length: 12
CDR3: CASSRGGDEQFF
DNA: TGTGCCAGCAGCCGCGGGGGGGATGAGCAGTTCTTC

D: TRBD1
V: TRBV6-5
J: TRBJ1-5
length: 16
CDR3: CASSSTGVFSNQPQHF
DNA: TGTGCCAGCAGTTCTACAGGGGTTTTTAGCAATCAGCCCCAGCATTTT

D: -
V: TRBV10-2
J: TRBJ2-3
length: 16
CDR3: CASSVFKAGYTDTQYF
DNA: TGCGCCAGCAGTGTTTTTAAGGCAGGGTACACAGATACGCAGTATTTT

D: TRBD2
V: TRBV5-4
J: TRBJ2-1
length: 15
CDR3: CASSLKLAGDNEQFF
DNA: TGTGCCAGCAGCTTGAAGTTAGCGGGAGACAATGAGCAGTTCTTC

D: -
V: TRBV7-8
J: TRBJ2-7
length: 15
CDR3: CASSLGGTANYEQYF
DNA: TGTGCCAGCAGCTTAGGCGGGACAGCCAACTACGAGCAGTACTTC

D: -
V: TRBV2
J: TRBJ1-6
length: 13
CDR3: CASSLSGDSPLHF
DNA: TGTGCCAGCAGTTTATCAGGGGATTCACCCCTCCACTTT

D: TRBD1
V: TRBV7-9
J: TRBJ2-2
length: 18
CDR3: CASSPGTGGFGNTGELFF
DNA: TGTGCCAGCAGCCCGGGGACAGGGGGCTTTGGGAACACCGGGGAGCTGTTTTTT

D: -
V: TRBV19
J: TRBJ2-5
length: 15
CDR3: CASSKIPGFQETQYF
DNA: TGTGCCAGTAGTAAAATACCGGGATTCCAAGAGACCCAGTACTTC